The rows below give T cell receptor beta chains drawn from one sample of a study of cytomegalovirus exposure and HLA in healthy donors. Generated by immunoSEQ multiplex PCR, the TCRdb table keeps only in-frame clones and is missing some. The sample includes some 91,000 clones, about 80% seen only once; the top ten take about 7%. Sequencing used PBMCs. These receptors all stem from a man aged 35-49 years in good health and CMV-seropositive. CDR3s include the opening cysteine and the closing phenylalanine or tryptophan. The order of the fields is J gene, D gene, V gene, clone size, CDR3 DNA, CDR3 protein. The D gene is left open where the match is weak. The listing skips clone size in some rows; elsewhere it reads once, few, many or a size class.

j_gene: TRBJ2-1
d_gene: TRBD2
v_gene: TRBV7-7
abundance: .
CDR3nt: TGTGCTAGCAGCTTAGCGGGAGGGCCAAGTGAGTACAATGAGCAGTTCTTC
CDR3aa: CASSLAGGPSEYNEQFF

j_gene: TRBJ2-5
d_gene: TRBD2
v_gene: TRBV7-7
abundance: .
CDR3nt: TGTGCTAGCAGCTTAACCCGCACTAGCGGTGTGGAGACCCAGTACTTC
CDR3aa: CASSLTRTSGVETQYF

j_gene: TRBJ2-5
d_gene: .
v_gene: TRBV18
abundance: few
CDR3nt: TGTGCCAGCTCACCACTACAGGGCGATCAAGAGACCCAGTACTTC
CDR3aa: CASSPLQGDQETQYF

j_gene: TRBJ2-1
d_gene: TRBD2
v_gene: TRBV5-1
abundance: .
CDR3nt: TGCGCCAGCAGCTTGACTAGCGGGAGGACGTCTTACAATGAGCAGTTCTTC
CDR3aa: CASSLTSGRTSYNEQFF

j_gene: TRBJ1-6
d_gene: .
v_gene: TRBV9
abundance: .
CDR3nt: TGTGCCAGCAGCGTAGACAGCCTTAATTCACCCCTCCACTTT
CDR3aa: CASSVDSLNSPLHF

j_gene: TRBJ1-6
d_gene: TRBD1
v_gene: TRBV10-3
abundance: .
CDR3nt: TGTGCCATCAGTGAATCTGGGACAGGGGAATCTCCTTTATCACCCCTCCACTTT
CDR3aa: CAISESGTGESPLSPLHF

j_gene: TRBJ2-4
d_gene: TRBD2
v_gene: TRBV5-4
abundance: .
CDR3nt: TGTGCCAGCAGCTTGTCTGGTGAGGCAGCGGGGATAGCCAAAAACATTCAGTACTTC
CDR3aa: CASSLSGEAAGIAKNIQYF

j_gene: TRBJ2-1
d_gene: TRBD2
v_gene: TRBV18
abundance: .
CDR3nt: TGTGCCAGCTCACCAGAAAAGGGACTAGCCCCTCGGAATGAGCAGTTCTTC
CDR3aa: CASSPEKGLAPRNEQFF

j_gene: TRBJ2-5
d_gene: TRBD2
v_gene: TRBV9
abundance: .
CDR3nt: TGTGCCAGCAGCGTAGGGCCTAGCGGGGGAGGGGAGACCCAGTACTTC
CDR3aa: CASSVGPSGGGETQYF

j_gene: TRBJ2-5
d_gene: TRBD2
v_gene: TRBV7-3
abundance: .
CDR3nt: TGTGCCAGCAGCTTAGTCGTCCGGGGGGCCCAGTACTTC
CDR3aa: CASSLVVRGAQYF

j_gene: TRBJ1-6
d_gene: .
v_gene: TRBV28
abundance: .
CDR3nt: TGTGCCAGCAGTGAACAGGGAGTTACCCTCCACTTT
CDR3aa: CASSEQGVTLHF

j_gene: TRBJ1-1
d_gene: .
v_gene: TRBV7-9
abundance: .
CDR3nt: TGTGCCAGCAGCCTCGCGGAGACTGAAGCTTTCTTT
CDR3aa: CASSLAETEAFF

j_gene: TRBJ1-2
d_gene: .
v_gene: TRBV7-9
abundance: few
CDR3nt: TGTGCCAGCAGCTATAATGCCGGCGGTAACTATGGCTACACCTTC
CDR3aa: CASSYNAGGNYGYTF

j_gene: TRBJ2-2
d_gene: .
v_gene: TRBV6-1
abundance: few
CDR3nt: TGTGCCAGCAGTGAAGCGCCGGTTACCGGGGAGCTGTTTTTT
CDR3aa: CASSEAPVTGELFF

j_gene: TRBJ2-7
d_gene: .
v_gene: TRBV18
abundance: once
CDR3nt: TGTGCCAGCTCACCTCGGGGTCGGACGGCCTTAAGCGAGCAGTACTTC
CDR3aa: CASSPRGRTALSEQYF

j_gene: TRBJ2-2
d_gene: .
v_gene: TRBV27
abundance: .
CDR3nt: TGTGCCAGCAGTCGGGCAGGGGCCTTCACCGGGGAGCTGTTTTTT
CDR3aa: CASSRAGAFTGELFF

j_gene: TRBJ2-3
d_gene: TRBD1
v_gene: TRBV9
abundance: .
CDR3nt: TGTGCCAGCAGCTTCCAGGGGGTTATGGGTACAGATACGCAGTATTTT
CDR3aa: CASSFQGVMGTDTQYF

j_gene: TRBJ1-2
d_gene: .
v_gene: TRBV4-2
abundance: .
CDR3nt: TGTGCCAGCAGCCAAGTTGCAGGGCTAAACTATGGCTACACCTTC
CDR3aa: CASSQVAGLNYGYTF

j_gene: TRBJ2-6
d_gene: TRBD1
v_gene: TRBV6-5
abundance: medium-sized
CDR3nt: TGTGCCAGCAGTTACTCGACAGGGTCTGGGGCCAACGTCCTGACTTTC
CDR3aa: CASSYSTGSGANVLTF

j_gene: TRBJ2-7
d_gene: TRBD1
v_gene: TRBV19
abundance: large
CDR3nt: TGTGCCAGTAGTCTACAGGGGGCACTTTACGAGCAGTACTTC
CDR3aa: CASSLQGALYEQYF

j_gene: TRBJ2-5
d_gene: TRBD2
v_gene: TRBV2
abundance: .
CDR3nt: TGTGCCAGCAGTATCGCTAGCGGGGCGGAGACCCAGTACTTC
CDR3aa: CASSIASGAETQYF

j_gene: TRBJ2-3
d_gene: TRBD2
v_gene: TRBV27
abundance: .
CDR3nt: TGTGCCAGCAGTTACATCGCTAGCGGGGATGGCACAGATACGCAGTATTTT
CDR3aa: CASSYIASGDGTDTQYF

j_gene: TRBJ2-3
d_gene: TRBD2
v_gene: TRBV5-6
abundance: .
CDR3nt: TGTGCCAGCAGCCCCGGACTAGCGGCTAGCACAGATACGCAGTATTTT
CDR3aa: CASSPGLAASTDTQYF

j_gene: TRBJ2-1
d_gene: TRBD2
v_gene: TRBV28
abundance: .
CDR3nt: TGTGCCAGCAGTGAAACTAGCGGGAGGGCCAATGAGCAGTTCTTC
CDR3aa: CASSETSGRANEQFF

j_gene: TRBJ1-1
d_gene: .
v_gene: TRBV29-1
abundance: .
CDR3nt: TGCAGCACCGACGGGGGGATGAACACTGAAGCTTTCTTT
CDR3aa: CSTDGGMNTEAFF

j_gene: TRBJ2-7
d_gene: TRBD1
v_gene: TRBV15
abundance: .
CDR3nt: TGTGCCACCAGCAAGGACAGGTATCGCGAGCAGTACTTC
CDR3aa: CATSKDRYREQYF

j_gene: TRBJ2-5
d_gene: .
v_gene: TRBV7-9
abundance: few
CDR3nt: TGTGCCAGCAGCTCAAGATTCAGGGGAGAACAAGAGACCCAGTACTTC
CDR3aa: CASSSRFRGEQETQYF

j_gene: TRBJ1-5
d_gene: .
v_gene: TRBV2
abundance: .
CDR3nt: TGTGCCAGCAGTGACCCTGGAGGGTACGGCAATCAGCCCCAGCATTTT
CDR3aa: CASSDPGGYGNQPQHF